Below, 27 T cell receptor beta chains from the same sample are listed, as sequenced in a study of blood T cell repertoires in COVID-19. The repertoire was sequenced with immunoSEQ multiplex PCR; TCRdb's copy has only in-frame clones and lacks some. The sample contains around 210,000 clones, 84% of which appear only once. Sequencing used peripheral blood. The receptors were sampled from a human donor in a cohort sampled during active COVID-19.

This chain links TRBV5-4 with TRBJ1-2; TRBD1 is a possible D gene (6 bases). CDR3 length: 14 amino acids. In germline, CDR1 is SGHNT, CDR2 YYREEE (reference sequence). The ends were cut back, 4 bases at V and 4 bases at J, with 14 bases in the middle. This chain's CDR3 is CASSVNRVIYGYTF. The CDR3 nucleotides are TGTGCCAGCAGCGTAAACAGGGTGATCTATGGCTACACCTTC.

The V gene is TRBV7-9, the J gene TRBJ2-1; D is unresolved. CDR3 length: 14 residues. V lost 6 bases and J lost 7, with 16 bases in between. Germline V CDR1 and CDR2: SEHNR, FQNEAQ (reference sequence). CDR3 sequence reads: CASRLGSGLNEQFF. The CDR3 DNA reads as TGTGCCAGCAGGTTGGGGTCGGGTTTGAATGAGCAGTTCTTC.

This sequence joins TRBV29-1 and TRBJ2-3, with 7 bases lining up with TRBD1. CDR3 length: 10 amino acids. Germline CDR1 is SQVTM and CDR2 is ANQGSEA. Losses at the gene ends were 4 bases for V and 15 bases for J; bases not matched to a gene: 7. Here the CDR3 DNA reads TGCAGCGTTGTTAAAGGACAGGCCTATTTT. The encoded protein is CSVVKGQAYF.

The gene calls are TRBV30 and TRBJ2-5; TRBD1 or TRBD2 may be the D gene (6 bases each). CDR1 and CDR2 (germline): GTSNPN, SVGIG (reference sequence). Trimming shortened V by 5 bases and J by 4 bases, and 14 bases separated the two germline ends. The CDR3 runs 13 residues. In DNA form, the CDR3 reads TGTGCCTGGGGAGGGGGGCGACGAGAGACCCAGTACTTC. Amino acids: CAWGGGRRETQYF.

V usage is TRBV2 and J usage is TRBJ2-5, with 13 bases identical to TRBD2. The CDR3 loop spans 15 amino acids. The V gene's germline CDR1 is SNHLY and CDR2 FYNNEI. Germline trimming cut 5 bases from V and 4 bases from J; bases unmatched to any gene: 4. Here the CDR3 reads CASSPGLAGPETQYF. The CDR3 nucleotides read TGTGCCAGCAGTCCGGGACTAGCGGGACCAGAGACCCAGTACTTC.

The chain employs TRBV2 and TRBJ1-1; possibly TRBD1 for D (6 bases). The V end lost 6 bases, the J end lost 1 base, and 6 bases lay between the germline ends. The CDR3 has 12 amino acids. The germline V gene has CDR1 SNHLY and CDR2 FYNNEI. CDR3 in DNA: TGTGCCAGCAGGGGACAGAACACTGAAGCTTTCTTT. Translation: CASRGQNTEAFF.

This rearrangement joins TRBV7-9 to TRBJ2-5; tentatively, D is TRBD1 (6 bases). Germline CDR1 reads SEHNR; CDR2 reads FQNEAQ (reference sequence). This CDR3 has 13 residues. Trimming took off 8 bases at V and 0 bases at J, with 10 bases between the two ends. CDR3: CASEQGHQETQYF. The CDR3 DNA follows: TGTGCCAGCGAACAGGGACACCAAGAGACCCAGTACTTC.

Here the CDR3 DNA reads TGTGCCAGCAGCCCCACCGGGACTAGCGTGATGTATTCGTATGAGCAGTTCTTC. Amino acids: CASSPTGTSVMYSYEQFF. The gene calls are TRBV11-2 and TRBJ2-1; 10 positions match TRBD2. V lost 5 bases to trimming and J lost 8 bases; unmatched junction nucleotides: 18. The CDR3 extends over 18 amino acids. The germline CDR1 and CDR2 sequences are SGHAT and FQNNGV.

Only one count was recorded for this clone. V is TRBV4-1 and J is TRBJ2-7; 9 bases are a match to TRBD2. The CDR3 is made up of 14 amino acids. Germline assignment: CDR1 MGHRA and CDR2 YSYEKL. V lost 7 bases and J lost 9; bases outside the gene matches: 13. The CDR3 region is CASNPGLASSGQYF. Written as DNA, the CDR3 is TGCGCCAGCAACCCGGGACTAGCAAGTTCCGGGCAGTACTTC.

The chain recombines TRBV14 with TRBJ1-4, with a weak D call TRBD1 (6 bases). The CDR3 length is 13 residues. The V end lost 1 base, the J end lost 8 bases, and 8 bases lay between the germline ends. Germline CDR1 is SGHDN and CDR2 is FVKESK. As DNA, the CDR3 is TGTGCCAGCAGCCAAGGGGGGCGGGAAAAACTGTTTTTT. It encodes CASSQGGREKLFF.

A few counts support this clone. The V call is TRBV5-1, the J call TRBJ1-1; unclear D gene. The length of the CDR3 is 14 residues. V lost 2 bases and J 1 base, leaving 9 bases between the germline ends. Germline values: CDR1 SGHRS, CDR2 YFSETQ. For the CDR3, the DNA is TGCGCCAGCAGCTTTGCGAATCCGAACACTGAAGCTTTCTTT. Its translation is CASSFANPNTEAFF.

V gene TRBV6-1 combines with J gene TRBJ1-2; D gene unclear. V dropped 0 bases and J dropped 0 bases, with 8 bases sitting between them. CDR3 length: 15 residues. Per germline, CDR1 MNHNS and CDR2 SASEGT. The CDR3 reads CASSEASFSNYGYTF. The CDR3 nucleotides read TGTGCCAGCAGTGAAGCAAGCTTTTCTAACTATGGCTACACCTTC.

The genes are TRBV2 and TRBJ2-7; 12 bases align to TRBD2. V lost 7 bases to trimming and J lost 0 bases; unmatched junction nucleotides: 13. Germline V CDR1 and CDR2: SNHLY, FYNNEI. The CDR3 loop spans 18 amino acids. As DNA, the CDR3 is TGTGCCAGCAAGTGGGGAATCGGACTAGCGGGGAACTCCTACGAGCAGTACTTC. It encodes CASKWGIGLAGNSYEQYF.

The rearrangement joins TRBV5-4 to TRBJ2-2, with D possibly being TRBD2 (5 bases). This CDR3 has 15 amino acids. V was cut by 4 bases and J by 6 bases, with 16 bases left in between. Germline CDR1 and CDR2: SGHNT and YYREEE (reference sequence). The CDR3: CASSPEGPGAGELFF. In nucleotides, the CDR3 is TGTGCCAGCAGCCCCGAGGGCCCCGGAGCCGGGGAGCTGTTTTTT. Full variable domain (outside the CDR3, taken from reference TRBV5-4 and TRBJ2-2): ETGVTQSPTHLIKTRGQQVTLRCSSQSGHNTVSWYQQALGQGPQFIFQYYREEENGRGNFPPRFSGLQFPNYSSELNVNALELDDSALYLCASSPEGPGAGELFFGEGSRLTVL.

This chain links TRBV11-2 with TRBJ2-3; 13 nucleotides align to TRBD2. The V segment lost 2 bases and the J segment 0 bases; nucleotides outside the gene matches: 8. Germline CDR1 and CDR2: SGHAT and FQNNGV. This CDR3 region has 19 residues. CDR3 sequence reads: CASSLKSGTSGASTDTQYF. For the CDR3, the DNA is TGTGCCAGCAGCTTAAAAAGCGGGACTAGCGGGGCCAGCACAGATACGCAGTATTTT.

The J gene is TRBJ2-3, the V gene TRBV7-9; perhaps TRBD1 as D (5 bases). CDR1 and CDR2 (germline): SEHNR, FQNEAQ (reference sequence). V lost 1 base, J lost 3 bases, and 11 bases lay in between. This CDR3 contains 15 residues. CDR3 sequence reads: CASSLDQGGTDTQYF. CDR3 sequence (DNA): TGTGCCAGCAGCTTAGACCAGGGTGGGACAGATACGCAGTATTTT.

The chain recombines TRBV4-1 with TRBJ2-2; 11 nucleotides line up with TRBD2. CDR3 length equals 16 residues. V gave up 3 bases and J gave up 6 bases; unmatched junction bases: 6. Germline loops: CDR1 MGHRA, CDR2 YSYEKL. The CDR3 sequence: CASSQLAGGLAGELFF. In DNA, the CDR3 is TGCGCCAGCAGCCAGCTAGCGGGAGGATTAGCCGGGGAGCTGTTTTTT.

The chain recombines TRBV19 with TRBJ1-2; the D is unclear. Trimming removed 0 bases at V and 1 base at J, with 9 bases between. Germline assignment: CDR1 LNHDA and CDR2 SQIVND (reference sequence). The CDR3 totals 15 residues. The CDR3 sequence: CASSIETTFNYGYTF. The CDR3 coding sequence is TGTGCCAGTAGTATAGAAACAACGTTTAACTATGGCTACACCTTC. Using reference TRBV19 and TRBJ1-2 for the parts outside the CDR3, the full variable domain is DGGITQSPKYLFRKEGQNVTLSCEQNLNHDAMYWYRQDPGQGLRLIYYSQIVNDFQKGDIAEGYSVSREKKESFPLTVTSAQKNPTAFYLCASSIETTFNYGYTFGSGTRLTVV.

This clone has a single count. The chain links TRBV18 to TRBJ2-7; 10 bases align to TRBD1. J gave up 0 bases and V 4 bases, and 15 bases lay outside the gene matches. The CDR3 spans 19 residues. CDR1 KGHSH and CDR2 LQKENI come from the germline V gene. As DNA, the CDR3 is TGTGCCAGCTCACGCGGGACGGGACAGGGGCGGGGAGGCTCCTACGAGCAGTACTTC. This translates into CASSRGTGQGRGGSYEQYF.

Of note for this clone: One end of the junction varies from germline; a read error may be responsible. The DNA of the CDR3 is TGCGCCAGCAGCTTGGCCAGCGGGAGCTGGATCTTC. This translates into CASSLASGSWIF. The chain employs TRBV5-1 and TRBJ2-1, with 8 bases fitting TRBD2. The germline gives CDR1 SGHRS, CDR2 YFSETQ. This CDR3 is 12 amino acids long.

The rearrangement joins TRBV19 to TRBJ2-7, with TRBD2 identical over 8 bases. This CDR3 comprises 15 residues. Looked up from germline, CDR1 is LNHDA and CDR2 is SQIVND (reference sequence). V dropped 5 bases and J dropped 3; count of bases not matched to a gene: 9. The CDR3 nucleotides read TGTGCCAGTAGTTCGACACTAGCGGAGGTCTACGAGCAGTACTTC. This encodes CASSSTLAEVYEQYF.

J is TRBJ2-7 and V is TRBV10-3; D possibly corresponds to TRBD2 (6 bases). The V end lost 0 bases, the J end lost 4 bases, and 13 bases lay between the germline ends. This CDR3 has 15 residues. The germline CDR1 and CDR2 sequences are ENHRY and SYGVKD. Here the CDR3 reads CAISESAGSGYEQYF. The CDR3 nucleotides read TGTGCCATCAGTGAGTCGGCGGGAAGCGGTTACGAGCAGTACTTC.

The chain combines TRBV7-9 with TRBJ1-5; possible D gene TRBD1, 6 bases. Germline values: CDR1 SEHNR, CDR2 FQNEAQ (reference sequence). The CDR3 length is 15 residues. Trimming removed 1 base from V and 3 bases from J, with 10 bases in between. CDR3 in amino acids: CASSLGDTPNQPQHF. The CDR3 bases are TGTGCCAGCAGCTTAGGGGACACGCCCAATCAGCCCCAGCATTTT.

The chain links TRBV28 to TRBJ2-7, with 11 bases matching TRBD1. Losses at the gene ends were 4 bases for V and 2 bases for J; bases not matched to a gene: 4. Germline CDR1 MDHEN, CDR2 SYDVKM. This CDR3 has 15 amino acids. The CDR3 loop reads CASSSPGQGAYEQYF. CDR3 nucleotide sequence: TGTGCCAGCAGTTCACCGGGACAGGGGGCCTACGAGCAGTACTTC. The complete variable domain, with remaining parts taken from reference TRBV28 and TRBJ2-7, reads DVKVTQSSRYLVKRTGEKVFLECVQDMDHENMFWYRQDPGLGLRLIYFSYDVKMKEKGDIPEGYSVSREKKERFSLILESASTNQTSMYLCASSSPGQGAYEQYFGPGTRLTVT.

V is TRBV19 and J is TRBJ2-1, with a possible D match to TRBD1 (5 bases). The germline V gene has CDR1 LNHDA and CDR2 SQIVND (reference sequence). The CDR3 runs 15 residues. V was cut by 3 bases and J by 4 bases, with 13 bases left in between. CDR3: CASSMSGSTYNEQFF. As DNA, the CDR3 is TGTGCCAGTAGTATGTCAGGGTCTACTTACAATGAGCAGTTCTTC. Full variable domain (outside the CDR3, taken from reference TRBV19 and TRBJ2-1): DGGITQSPKYLFRKEGQNVTLSCEQNLNHDAMYWYRQDPGQGLRLIYYSQIVNDFQKGDIAEGYSVSREKKESFPLTVTSAQKNPTAFYLCASSMSGSTYNEQFFGPGTRLTVL.

This chain connects TRBV5-1 to TRBJ2-2; perhaps TRBD1 as D (6 bases). Germline V gene data show CDR1 as SGHRS and CDR2 as YFSETQ. V was shortened by 3 bases and J by 2 bases, with 11 bases between the two germline ends. The CDR3 totals 15 residues. CDR3 sequence: CASSSRQDNTGELFF. The CDR3 coding sequence is TGCGCCAGCAGCTCCAGACAGGATAACACCGGGGAGCTGTTTTTT. Together with reference TRBV5-1 and TRBJ2-2, the CDR3 gives the full variable domain: KAGVTQTPRYLIKTRGQQVTLSCSPISGHRSVSWYQQTPGQGLQFLFEYFSETQRNKGNFPGRFSGRQFSNSRSEMNVSTLELGDSALYLCASSSRQDNTGELFFGEGSRLTVL.

The CDR3 protein is CAIGQKGGYSNQPQHF. DNA of the CDR3: TGTGCCATAGGACAGAAAGGGGGCTATAGCAATCAGCCCCAGCATTTT. This chain links TRBV10-3 with TRBJ1-5; 7 bases map to TRBD1. V lost 9 bases to trimming and J lost 0 bases; unmatched junction nucleotides: 11. Germline CDR1 is ENHRY and CDR2 is SYGVKD. CDR3 length: 16 residues.